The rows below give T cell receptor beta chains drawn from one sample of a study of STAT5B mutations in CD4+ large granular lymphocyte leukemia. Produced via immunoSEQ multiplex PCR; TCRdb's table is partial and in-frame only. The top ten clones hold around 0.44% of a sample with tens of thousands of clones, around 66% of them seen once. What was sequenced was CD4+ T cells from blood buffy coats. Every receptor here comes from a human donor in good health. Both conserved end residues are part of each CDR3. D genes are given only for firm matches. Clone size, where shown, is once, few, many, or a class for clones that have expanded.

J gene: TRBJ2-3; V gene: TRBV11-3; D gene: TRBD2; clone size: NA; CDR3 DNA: TGTGCCAGCAGCTTACGACTAGCGGGGTCAGATACGCAGTATTTT; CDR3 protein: CASSLRLAGSDTQYF
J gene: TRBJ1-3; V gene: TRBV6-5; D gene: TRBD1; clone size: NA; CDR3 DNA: TGTGCCAGCAGTTACTCGAGGGACAGCGGAAACACCATATATTTT; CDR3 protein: CASSYSRDSGNTIYF
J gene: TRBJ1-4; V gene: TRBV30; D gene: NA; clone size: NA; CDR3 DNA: TGTGCCTGGAGTGTAGGGGTAGGGGAGAGTGAAAAACTGTTTTTT; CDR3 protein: CAWSVGVGESEKLFF
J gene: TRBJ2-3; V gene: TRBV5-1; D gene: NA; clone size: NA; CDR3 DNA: TGCGCCAGCAAGCAGGGCGGTACAGATACGCAGTATTTT; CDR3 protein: CASKQGGTDTQYF
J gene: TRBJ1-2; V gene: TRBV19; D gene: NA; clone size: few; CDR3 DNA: TGTGCCAGTAGTATGGCATCAAACTATGGCTACACCTTC; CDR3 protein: CASSMASNYGYTF
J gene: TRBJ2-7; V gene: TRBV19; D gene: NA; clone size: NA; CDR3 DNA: TGTGCCAGTAGTCTTAGGTCAGGGGAGGCCTACGAGCAGTACTTC; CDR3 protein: CASSLRSGEAYEQYF
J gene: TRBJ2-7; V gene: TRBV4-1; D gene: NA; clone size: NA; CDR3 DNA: TGCGCCAGCAGCCAAGATCCGCGGGGGCGGAACTCCTACGAGCAGTACTTC; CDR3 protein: CASSQDPRGRNSYEQYF
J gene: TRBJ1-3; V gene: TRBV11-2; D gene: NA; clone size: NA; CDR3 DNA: TGTGCCAGCAGCTTAGATCTGCAGGGAAACACCATATATTTT; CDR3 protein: CASSLDLQGNTIYF
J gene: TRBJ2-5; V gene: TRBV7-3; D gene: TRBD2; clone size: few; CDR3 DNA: TGTGCCAGCAGCTTAACTCCTAGCGGGAGGGAGACCCAGTACTTC; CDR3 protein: CASSLTPSGRETQYF
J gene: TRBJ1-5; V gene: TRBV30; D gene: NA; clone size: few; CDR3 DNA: TGTGCCTGGTCGCGGGGGGGAGGCAATCAGCCCCAGCATTTT; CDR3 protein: CAWSRGGGNQPQHF
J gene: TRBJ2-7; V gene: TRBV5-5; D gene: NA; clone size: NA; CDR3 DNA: TGTGCCAGCAGAAAAACCGGGACAACCTACGAGCAGTACTTC; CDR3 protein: CASRKTGTTYEQYF
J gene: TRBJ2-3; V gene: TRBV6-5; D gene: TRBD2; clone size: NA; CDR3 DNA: TGTGCCAGCAGTAGAAAGGGACTAGGGGGGGATACGCAGTATTTT; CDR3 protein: CASSRKGLGGDTQYF
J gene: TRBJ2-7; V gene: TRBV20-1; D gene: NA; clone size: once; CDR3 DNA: TGCAGTGCCTACAACTACGAGCAGTACTTC; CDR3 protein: CSAYNYEQYF
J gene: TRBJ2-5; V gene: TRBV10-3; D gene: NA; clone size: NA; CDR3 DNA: TGTGCCATCAGTGAGGCCGGACGGGGTTTCCAAGAGACCCAGTACTTC; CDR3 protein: CAISEAGRGFQETQYF
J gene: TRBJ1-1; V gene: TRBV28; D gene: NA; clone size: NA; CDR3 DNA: TGTGCCACAACGATAAGAGGGGGGCGCACTGAAGCTTTCTTT; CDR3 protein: CATTIRGGRTEAFF
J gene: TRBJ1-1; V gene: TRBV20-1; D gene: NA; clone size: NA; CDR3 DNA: TGCAGTGCTAGATCCAACACTGAAGCTTTCTTT; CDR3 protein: CSARSNTEAFF
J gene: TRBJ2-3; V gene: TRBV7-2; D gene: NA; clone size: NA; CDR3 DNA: TGTGCCAGCAGCTTAAAGAAGGGAGGGGGCGCAGATACGCAGTATTTT; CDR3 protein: CASSLKKGGGADTQYF
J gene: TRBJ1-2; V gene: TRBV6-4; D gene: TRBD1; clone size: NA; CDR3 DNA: TGTGCCAGCAGAAAAGGACAGGGGGCTAACTATGGCTACACCTTC; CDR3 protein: CASRKGQGANYGYTF
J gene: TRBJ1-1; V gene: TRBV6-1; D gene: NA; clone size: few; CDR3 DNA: TGTGCCAGCAGTGTCGCCGCTACTTCAAGCGCCCGTGGAGCTTTCTTT; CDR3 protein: CASSVAATSSARGAFF
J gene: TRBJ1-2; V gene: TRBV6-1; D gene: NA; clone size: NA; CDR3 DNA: TGTGCCTCCTCCCGGGACGGTACCTATGGCTACACCTTC; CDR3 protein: CASSRDGTYGYTF
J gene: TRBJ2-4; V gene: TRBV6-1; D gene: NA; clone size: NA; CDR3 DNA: TGTGCCAGCAGCACCCCCGGTTCCCCGGGGATTCAGTACTTC; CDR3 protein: CASSTPGSPGIQYF
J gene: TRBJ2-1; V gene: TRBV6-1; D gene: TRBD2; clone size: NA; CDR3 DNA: TGTGCCAGCTGGAGGGGCGGGGGGGCCAAGAATGAGCAGTTCTTC; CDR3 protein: CASWRGGGAKNEQFF
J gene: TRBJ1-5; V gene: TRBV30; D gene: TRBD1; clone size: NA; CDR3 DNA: TGTGCCTGGAGTGGGACAGGGGGCGATCAGCCCCAGCATTTT; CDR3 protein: CAWSGTGGDQPQHF
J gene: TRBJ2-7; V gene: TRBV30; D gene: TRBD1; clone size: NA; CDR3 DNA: TGTGCCTGGTGTGGGGTAGGGACAGGGGCCTACGAGCAGTACTTC; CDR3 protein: CAWCGVGTGAYEQYF
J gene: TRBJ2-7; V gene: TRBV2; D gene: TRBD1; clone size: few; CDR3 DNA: TGTGCCAGCAGCCAAACAGGGGGCAGAGAGCAGTACTTC; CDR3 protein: CASSQTGGREQYF
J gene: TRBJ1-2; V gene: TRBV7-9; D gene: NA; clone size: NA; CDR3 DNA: TGTGCCAGCAGCTTAGAAGGGGCGAGGGGCTACACCTTC; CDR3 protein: CASSLEGARGYTF
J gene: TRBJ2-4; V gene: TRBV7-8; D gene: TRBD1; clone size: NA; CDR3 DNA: TGTGCCAGCAGCCCGGACAGGGCCTTGGCCAAAAACATTCAGTACTTC; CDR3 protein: CASSPDRALAKNIQYF
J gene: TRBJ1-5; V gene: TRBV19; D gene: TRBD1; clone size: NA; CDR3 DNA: TGTGCCAGTAGGGAGACAGGGGATCAGCCCCAGCATTTT; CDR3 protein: CASRETGDQPQHF
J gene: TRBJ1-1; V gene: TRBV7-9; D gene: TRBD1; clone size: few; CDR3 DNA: TGTGCCAGCAAACAGGGGAGTTCTGAAGCTTTCTTT; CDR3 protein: CASKQGSSEAFF
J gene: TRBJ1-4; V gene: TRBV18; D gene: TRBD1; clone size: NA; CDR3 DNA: TGTGCCAGCTCAGTGGACAGGGGGCGCGGAAAACTGTTTTTT; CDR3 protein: CASSVDRGRGKLFF
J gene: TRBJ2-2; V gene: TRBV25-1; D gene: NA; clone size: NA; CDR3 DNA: TGTGCCAGCAGTCCCACGGGGGTAGTCGGGGAGCTGTTTTTT; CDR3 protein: CASSPTGVVGELFF
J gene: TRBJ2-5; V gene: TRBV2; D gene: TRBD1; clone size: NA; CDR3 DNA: TGTGCCAGCAGAGCGACAGGGCGTGAGACCCAGTACTTC; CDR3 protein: CASRATGRETQYF
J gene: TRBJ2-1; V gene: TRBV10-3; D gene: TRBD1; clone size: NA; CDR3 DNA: TGTGCCATCAGTGGGGGACAGGGGCAGTTCTTC; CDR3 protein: CAISGGQGQFF
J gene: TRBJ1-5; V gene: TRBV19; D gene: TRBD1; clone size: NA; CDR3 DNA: TGTGCCAGTAGTAGGTCTGACAGGGGCGCTCAGCCCCAGCATTTT; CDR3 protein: CASSRSDRGAQPQHF
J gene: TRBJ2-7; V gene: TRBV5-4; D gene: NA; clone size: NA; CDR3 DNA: TGTGCCAGCAGCGCCGGCGGACAGAATTACGAGCAGTACTTC; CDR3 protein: CASSAGGQNYEQYF
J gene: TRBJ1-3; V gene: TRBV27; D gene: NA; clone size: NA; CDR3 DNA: TGTGCCACGAGGGGTGGAAACACCATATATTTT; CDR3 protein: CATRGGNTIYF
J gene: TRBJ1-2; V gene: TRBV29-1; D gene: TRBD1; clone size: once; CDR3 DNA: TGCAGCGTTGGGGACAGTTCCTATGGCTACACCTTC; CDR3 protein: CSVGDSSYGYTF
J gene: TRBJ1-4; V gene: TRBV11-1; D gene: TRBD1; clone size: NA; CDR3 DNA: TGTGCCAGCAGCGGACAGGGGTCTGAAAAACTGTTTTTT; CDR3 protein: CASSGQGSEKLFF
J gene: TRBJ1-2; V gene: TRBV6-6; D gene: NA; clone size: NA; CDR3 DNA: TGTGCCAGCAGGGAGGGGGGCTACACCTTC; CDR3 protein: CASREGGYTF
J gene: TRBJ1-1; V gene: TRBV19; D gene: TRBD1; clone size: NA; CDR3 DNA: TGTGCCAGTAGTGACAGGGTTACGAACACTGAAGCTTTCTTT; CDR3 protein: CASSDRVTNTEAFF
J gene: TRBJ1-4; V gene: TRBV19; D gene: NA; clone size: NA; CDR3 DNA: TGTGCCACCTATCCAGGGGTTCGGGAAAAACTGTTTTTT; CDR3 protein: CATYPGVREKLFF
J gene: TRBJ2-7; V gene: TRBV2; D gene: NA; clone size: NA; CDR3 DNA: TGTGCCAGCGTGCTTATCGGCTACGAGCAGTACTTC; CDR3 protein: CASVLIGYEQYF
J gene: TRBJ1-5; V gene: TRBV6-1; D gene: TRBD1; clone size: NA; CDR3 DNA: TGTGCCAGCGGGGGGACAGGGGGCAATCAGCCCCAGCATTTT; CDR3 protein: CASGGTGGNQPQHF
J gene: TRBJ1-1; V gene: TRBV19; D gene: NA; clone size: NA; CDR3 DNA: TGTGCCAGTAGTATAGACAGGGACACTGAAGCTTTCTTT; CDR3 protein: CASSIDRDTEAFF
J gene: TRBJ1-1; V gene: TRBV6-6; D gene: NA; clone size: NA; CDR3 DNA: TGTGCCAGCACGAACGGTGGGGGTCTCGGGAACACTGAAGCTTTCTTT; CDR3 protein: CASTNGGGLGNTEAFF
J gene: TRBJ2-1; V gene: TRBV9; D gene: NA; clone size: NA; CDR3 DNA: TGTGCCAGCAGCGTAGGGGGGGAGGTTGAGCAGTTCTTC; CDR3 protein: CASSVGGEVEQFF
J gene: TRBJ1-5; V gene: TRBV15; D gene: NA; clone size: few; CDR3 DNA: TGTGCCACCAGCAGAGAGGGGAATCAGCCCCAGCATTTT; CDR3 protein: CATSREGNQPQHF
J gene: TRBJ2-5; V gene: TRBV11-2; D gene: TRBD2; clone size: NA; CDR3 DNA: TGTGCCAGCAGCTTAGCAGGACTAGCGGGGGCAAAAGAGACCCAGTACTTC; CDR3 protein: CASSLAGLAGAKETQYF
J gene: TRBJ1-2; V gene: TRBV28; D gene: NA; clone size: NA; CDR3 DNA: TGTGCCAGCAGTTTAGGTGTGGCAGGACCCCTTTCTAACTATGGCTACACCTTC; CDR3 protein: CASSLGVAGPLSNYGYTF
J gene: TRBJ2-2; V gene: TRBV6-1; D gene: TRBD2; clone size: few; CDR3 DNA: TGTGCCAGCTCCATTCTAGCGGGGGAGACCGGGGAGCTGTTTTTT; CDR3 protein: CASSILAGETGELFF
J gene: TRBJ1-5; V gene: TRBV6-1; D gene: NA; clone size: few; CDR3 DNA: TGTGCCAGCAGGGCCGACGGTATTCAGCCCCAGCATTTT; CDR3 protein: CASRADGIQPQHF
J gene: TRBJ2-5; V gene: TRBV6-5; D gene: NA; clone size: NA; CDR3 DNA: TGTGCCAGCAGTTACTCGATAGCCGGGCGGGAGACCCAGTACTTC; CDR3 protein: CASSYSIAGRETQYF
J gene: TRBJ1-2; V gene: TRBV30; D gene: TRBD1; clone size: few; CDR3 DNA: TGTGCCTGGAGTGTAGGGACAGGGGGCGGCTACACCTTC; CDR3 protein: CAWSVGTGGGYTF
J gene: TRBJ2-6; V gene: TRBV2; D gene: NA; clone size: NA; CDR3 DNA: TGTGCCAGCGGAGGGCGGGACTCTGGGGCCAACGTCCTGACTTTC; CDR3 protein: CASGGRDSGANVLTF
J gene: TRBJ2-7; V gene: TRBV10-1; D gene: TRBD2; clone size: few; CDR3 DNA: TGCGCCAGCAGTGAGTCGGGGGGGAGAGAGCAGTACTTC; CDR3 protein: CASSESGGREQYF
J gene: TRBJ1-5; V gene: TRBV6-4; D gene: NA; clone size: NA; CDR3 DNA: TGTGCCAGCAGTGATCAGGAGGGGGTCGGCAATCAGCCCCAGCATTTT; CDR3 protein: CASSDQEGVGNQPQHF
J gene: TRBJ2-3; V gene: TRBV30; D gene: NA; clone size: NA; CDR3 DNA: TGTGCCTGGAGTGTAAGGGGTGAAGATACGCAGTATTTT; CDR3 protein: CAWSVRGEDTQYF
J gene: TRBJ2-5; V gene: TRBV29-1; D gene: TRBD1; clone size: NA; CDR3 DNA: TGCAGCGTTGAGTTAGGGACAGGGGGCTATGAGACCCAGTACTTC; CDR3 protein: CSVELGTGGYETQYF
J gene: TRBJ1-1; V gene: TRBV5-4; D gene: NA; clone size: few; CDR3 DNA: TGTGCCAGCAGCTTGTTAGCGCAGGGGCCCGCGGCTTTCTTT; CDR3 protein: CASSLLAQGPAAFF